This is a list of T cell receptor beta chains from one sample in a study of PD-1 blockade in mismatch repair-deficient tumors. TCRdb's copy holds only in-frame clones and misses some; the assay was immunoSEQ multiplex PCR. The sample lists thousands of clones; approximately 89% were seen once. For these receptors, no antigen is known. The sample here was cells cultured in vitro, taken from a patient treated with pembrolizumab. These receptor sequences come from an adult with mismatch repair-deficient cancer. Both conserved end residues are part of each CDR3. A D gene is named only where the DNA matches it firmly. Not all rows give a size; the values are once, few, many and, for expanded clones, a class.

v_call: TRBV27
d_call: -
clone_size: -
j_call: TRBJ2-3
cdr3_nt: TGTGCCAGCAGTCCAAATGGGGCTAGCAGTCCGGATACGCAGTATTTT
cdr3_aa: CASSPNGASSPDTQYF

v_call: TRBV29-1
d_call: TRBD1
clone_size: -
j_call: TRBJ2-5
cdr3_nt: TGCAGCGTTTACACCGGGACAGGGGACTCGGAGACCCAGTACTTC
cdr3_aa: CSVYTGTGDSETQYF

v_call: TRBV28
d_call: TRBD1
clone_size: -
j_call: TRBJ2-3
cdr3_nt: TGTGCCAGCAGTCCGACCGGGACAGTCAGCACAGATACGCAGTATTTT
cdr3_aa: CASSPTGTVSTDTQYF

v_call: TRBV28
d_call: -
clone_size: -
j_call: TRBJ1-1
cdr3_nt: TGTGCCAGCAGTGTAAGCAGGAAAGCTTTCTTT
cdr3_aa: CASSVSRKAFF

v_call: TRBV2
d_call: TRBD1
clone_size: -
j_call: TRBJ1-5
cdr3_nt: TGTGCCAGCAGTCCCGACAGGGCGGTAGGGCCCCAGCATTTT
cdr3_aa: CASSPDRAVGPQHF

v_call: TRBV2
d_call: -
clone_size: once
j_call: TRBJ2-3
cdr3_nt: TGTGCCAGCAGTGTGGACGGAAGGATTAGCACAGATACGCAGTATTTT
cdr3_aa: CASSVDGRISTDTQYF

v_call: TRBV11-2
d_call: TRBD2
clone_size: -
j_call: TRBJ2-1
cdr3_nt: TGTGCCAGCAGACCAGGCCGGCGGGAGATAACCTACAATGAGCAGTTCTTC
cdr3_aa: CASRPGRREITYNEQFF

v_call: TRBV9
d_call: -
clone_size: -
j_call: TRBJ2-6
cdr3_nt: TGTGCCAGCAGCGGAACGACACGAAGCTCTGGGGCCAACGTCCTGACTTTC
cdr3_aa: CASSGTTRSSGANVLTF

v_call: TRBV5-4
d_call: -
clone_size: -
j_call: TRBJ2-5
cdr3_nt: TGTGCCAGCAGCTCGGGAGTCCAAGAGACCCAGTACTTC
cdr3_aa: CASSSGVQETQYF

v_call: TRBV19
d_call: -
clone_size: -
j_call: TRBJ2-1
cdr3_nt: TGTGCCAGTAGTATCCCAGTGGACTACAATGAGCAGTTCTTC
cdr3_aa: CASSIPVDYNEQFF

v_call: TRBV6-6
d_call: -
clone_size: -
j_call: TRBJ2-5
cdr3_nt: TGTGCCAGCACGGTAACAGGAGAGGAGACCCAGTACTTC
cdr3_aa: CASTVTGEETQYF

v_call: TRBV5-1
d_call: TRBD1
clone_size: -
j_call: TRBJ2-7
cdr3_nt: TGCGCCAGCAGCCCTACGGACAGGTCTTACGAGCAGTACTTC
cdr3_aa: CASSPTDRSYEQYF

v_call: TRBV6-5
d_call: -
clone_size: few
j_call: TRBJ1-3
cdr3_nt: TGTGCCAGCAGTCAACGACAGGGAAACACCATATATTTT
cdr3_aa: CASSQRQGNTIYF

v_call: TRBV7-2
d_call: TRBD2
clone_size: -
j_call: TRBJ2-5
cdr3_nt: TGTGCCAGCAGCGCCGAGGGACTAGTCCTTTCGACCCAGTACTTC
cdr3_aa: CASSAEGLVLSTQYF

v_call: TRBV25-1
d_call: -
clone_size: -
j_call: TRBJ2-7
cdr3_nt: TGTGCCAGCAATGGACAGAGCTACGAGCAGTACTTC
cdr3_aa: CASNGQSYEQYF

v_call: TRBV6-6
d_call: TRBD1
clone_size: once
j_call: TRBJ1-2
cdr3_nt: TGTGCCAGCAGTGTACAGGGGGCCCACTATGGCTACACCTTC
cdr3_aa: CASSVQGAHYGYTF

v_call: TRBV6-5
d_call: -
clone_size: -
j_call: TRBJ1-4
cdr3_nt: TGTGCCAGCAGTTACTCGACATCCGAAAAACTGTTTTTT
cdr3_aa: CASSYSTSEKLFF

v_call: TRBV4-1
d_call: TRBD2
clone_size: -
j_call: TRBJ2-7
cdr3_nt: TGCGCCAGCAGCCAAGAAGGCGGGAGTGGAGGACACGAGCAGTACTTC
cdr3_aa: CASSQEGGSGGHEQYF

v_call: TRBV19
d_call: -
clone_size: -
j_call: TRBJ1-5
cdr3_nt: TGTGCCAGTAGTACCGTGATTAATCAGCCCCAGCATTTT
cdr3_aa: CASSTVINQPQHF

v_call: TRBV28
d_call: TRBD1
clone_size: -
j_call: TRBJ1-2
cdr3_nt: TGTGCCAGCAGTAAAGGACAGGGAGATCCCTATGGCTACACCTTC
cdr3_aa: CASSKGQGDPYGYTF

v_call: TRBV9
d_call: -
clone_size: few
j_call: TRBJ1-4
cdr3_nt: TGTGCCAGCAGCGTAGCGGCGGACAGTAATGAAAAACTGTTTTTT
cdr3_aa: CASSVAADSNEKLFF